This TCR beta chain came from a study of breast tumors, draining lymph nodes, adjacent tissues. Overall study results and limits: Luminal-like breast cancer showed significantly higher tumor–nontumor repertoire similarity than basal-like. Tumor repertoires ranked between lymph nodes and nontumor tissue in diversity, with V and J gene preferences. Most tumor T cells seemingly derive from lymph node, then expand in tumor. Data only fit, rather than demonstrated, lymph node origin of most tumor T cells.

TCRdb reprocessed the multiplex PCR reads with MiXCR, giving one entry per CDR3 protein. The sample holds roughly 110,000 distinct CDR3 sequences, around 30% seen once. V lost 5 bases and J lost 0, with 5 bases in between. In germline, CDR1 is SQVTM, CDR2 ANQGSEA. The CDR3 is 11 amino acids. This clonotype has a count of ten or more. Its specificity is unknown. Breast cancer patients provided tissue from their axillary draining lymph nodes. Sequenced: axillary lymph node tissue. The chain combines TRBV29-1 with TRBJ2-7; D is unclear. The clonotype comes from a female donor with breast cancer. Some clones in this sample may be carry-over from other donors' samples. The CDR3 spells CSVRTSYEQYF. The CDR3 bases are TGCAGCGTTCGGACCTCCTACGAGCAGTACTTC.